Following are 21 T cell receptor beta chains from one sample sequenced in a study of Graves' ophthalmopathy and Graves' hyperthyroidism. RNA transcripts were the source from which TCR beta CDR3 regions were amplified. After a first-round RT-PCR with HTBI primers, a second-round multiplex PCR was run. TCRdb ran MiXCR on the multiplex PCR reads and lists one entry per CDR3 protein. The table includes a few hundred thousand distinct CDR3 sequences, 15% to 19% detected once. Sample: peripheral blood. These receptors were obtained from a woman under 30 with stable Graves' hyperthyroidism.

Ten or more counts support this clonotype. V and J are TRBV12-3 or TRBV12-4 and TRBJ2-2; D gene uncertain. V shed 3 bases and J shed 1 base, with 6 bases lying between them. The CDR3 sequence is 14 residues long. CDR3 sequence: CASSFLKNTGELFF. The DNA of the CDR3 is TGTGCCAGCAGTTTTCTGAAGAACACCGGGGAGCTGTTTTTT.

This clonotype was counted at least ten times. The rearrangement joins TRBV28 to TRBJ1-5; D ambiguous. CDR1 and CDR2 from the germline V gene are MDHEN and SYDVKM. V lost 3 bases, J lost 5 bases, and 14 bases lay in between. The CDR3 spans 15 residues. This chain's CDR3 is CASSLPISGDQPQHF. CDR3 coding DNA: TGTGCCAGCAGTTTGCCGATTTCTGGGGATCAGCCCCAGCATTTT.

This clonotype appeared many times. The V and J genes are TRBV12-3 or TRBV12-4 and TRBJ1-5; D is ambiguous. The CDR3 loop spans 14 amino acids. V was trimmed by 4 bases and J by 7 bases, leaving 14 bases between them. The CDR3 is CASSSESAGQPQHF. CDR3 coding DNA: TGTGCCAGCAGTTCCGAAAGTGCTGGCCAGCCCCAGCATTTT.

This clonotype was counted at least ten times. This chain links TRBV7-8 with TRBJ2-7, with 7 bases that match TRBD1. Trimming at V came to 1 base and at J to 0 bases, leaving 9 bases not matched to a gene. The CDR3 consists of 17 residues. Germline V gene data show CDR1 as SGHVS and CDR2 as FQNEAQ. In DNA, the CDR3 is TGTGCCAGCAGCTTAGTAGTAGGCGACAGGGTCTCCTACGAGCAGTACTTC. Amino acid sequence: CASSLVVGDRVSYEQYF.

This clonotype occurred many times. This chain connects TRBV25-1 to TRBJ2-5; D remains unclear. The length of the CDR3 is 14 residues. Germline V lookup: CDR1 MGHDK, CDR2 SYGVNS. With 4 bases removed from V and 0 bases from J, the gap between germline ends came to 9 bases. The CDR3 nucleotides are TGTGCCAGCAGTGGGCTCAGCGACCAAGAGACCCAGTACTTC. Its protein product is CASSGLSDQETQYF.

This clonotype was found many times. The rearrangement uses TRBV20-1 and TRBJ1-2; D gene unclear. This CDR3 spans 12 amino acids. Germline-derived CDR1 and CDR2 are DFQATT and SNEGSKA (reference sequence). Trimming stripped 4 bases from V and 2 bases from J, with 8 bases between. This CDR3 reads CSAITMNYGYTF. As DNA, the CDR3 is TGCAGTGCTATAACTATGAACTATGGCTACACCTTC.

This clonotype has ten or more counts. The rearrangement joins TRBV6-1 to TRBJ2-7; D is uncertain. Germline V gene lookup returns CDR1 MNHNS and CDR2 SASEGT. The CDR3 runs to 15 residues. V gave up 3 bases and J gave up 4 bases, with 16 bases separating them. In nucleotides, the CDR3 is TGTGCCAGCAGTGATGGTTTGGGCCCCGAATACGAGCAGTACTTC. This gives the protein CASSDGLGPEYEQYF.

This clonotype has more than one count but fewer than ten. The V and J genes are TRBV3-1 and TRBJ1-1, with 8 bases lining up with TRBD1. The J segment lost 7 bases and the V segment lost 3 bases, leaving 1 base of the junction unmatched. Germline CDR1 LGHDT, CDR2 YNNKEL (reference sequence). This CDR3 is built from 12 residues. CDR3 protein: CASSHGQGEAFF. DNA for the CDR3: TGTGCCAGCAGCCACGGACAGGGTGAAGCTTTCTTT.

This clonotype was seen ten or more times. The chain has TRBV18 and TRBJ2-5; D might be TRBD1 (6 bases). Trimming removed 3 bases from V and 0 bases from J, with 8 bases in between. CDR3 size: 14 residues. Germline loops: CDR1 KGHSH, CDR2 LQKENI. The chain's CDR3 is CASSPGQYQETQYF. CDR3 in DNA: TGTGCCAGCTCACCCGGACAGTACCAAGAGACCCAGTACTTC.

This clonotype was detected many times. V gene TRBV9 combines with J gene TRBJ1-1, with TRBD1 identical over 10 bases. V shed 0 bases, J shed 7 bases, and the junction held 12 bases outside the gene matches. Germline V CDR1 and CDR2: SGDLS, YYNGEE. This CDR3 is built from 17 residues. The CDR3 DNA sequence: TGTGCCAGCAGCGTAGGTCAACCGGGACAGGGGTCGGGTGAAGCTTTCTTT. As protein: CASSVGQPGQGSGEAFF.

Ten or more counts support this clonotype. This chain connects TRBV5-1 to TRBJ1-6; no reliable D call. Germline CDR1 SGHRS, CDR2 YFSETQ. V shed 5 bases and J shed 7 bases, with 10 bases lying between them. The CDR3 totals 13 residues. This CDR3 is CASRTEMNSPLHF. The CDR3 DNA is TGCGCCAGCAGAACAGAAATGAATTCACCCCTCCACTTT.

This clonotype has ten or more counts. One junction end disagrees with the germline gene, perhaps due to a read error. The chain employs TRBV20-1 and TRBJ2-4; D is uncertain. The CDR3 is 12 residues long. The V gene's germline CDR1 is DFQATT and CDR2 SNEGSKA (reference sequence). This chain's CDR3 is CSASTQENIKYF. The CDR3, as DNA: TGCAGTGCCAGTACACAAGAAAACATTAAGTACTTC.

Ten or more counts support this clonotype. The V gene is TRBV20-1, the J gene TRBJ1-1; unclear D gene. Germline V gene sequence: CDR1 DFQATT, CDR2 SNEGSKA (reference sequence). This CDR3 region has 14 residues. Trimming removed 5 bases from V and 1 base from J, with 14 bases in between. CDR3 sequence (DNA): TGCAGTGCTGGATTCAATGGTAGGAACACTGAAGCTTTCTTT. Residues: CSAGFNGRNTEAFF.

In regard to this clonotype: This may stem from a read error, because a much larger clone lies one nucleotide away. Here the CDR3 DNA reads TGTGCCAGCAGACGCCCGGGACAGGGTCTTCATATGGGCACTGAAGCTTTCTTT. Encoded protein: CASRRPGQGLHMGTEAFF. The chain joins TRBV6-2 or TRBV6-3 to TRBJ1-1; 9 bases are shared with TRBD1. CDR1 is MNHEY and CDR2 is SVGEGT in the germline V gene. With 6 bases clipped from V and 4 bases from J, the junction kept 18 bases outside the gene matches. There are 18 residues in the CDR3.

This clonotype occurred many times. The chain carries TRBV10-3 and TRBJ1-1, with a possible D match to TRBD1 (6 bases). Germline lookup yields CDR1 ENHRY and CDR2 SYGVKD. CDR3 length equals 17 residues. V was pared by 2 bases and J by 0 bases, with 16 bases between. This CDR3 reads CAISERASGAVNTEAFF. The CDR3 DNA reads as TGTGCCATCAGTGAGCGGGCGTCGGGGGCGGTGAACACTGAAGCTTTCTTT.

This clonotype was picked up many times. This chain joins TRBV2 and TRBJ1-2; D gene ambiguous. Trimming took off 6 bases at V and 4 bases at J, with 15 bases between the two ends. The germline V gene encodes CDR1 SNHLY and CDR2 FYNNEI. The CDR3 runs to 14 residues. The chain's CDR3 is CASSVQTGGYGYTF. In nucleotides, the CDR3 is TGTGCCAGCAGCGTTCAGACCGGAGGCTATGGCTACACCTTC.

The sample holds many counts of this clonotype. The chain uses TRBV5-4 and TRBJ1-2, with D tentatively TRBD1 (5 bases). This CDR3 comprises 15 residues. Trimming shortened V by 4 bases and J by 4 bases, and 17 bases separated the two germline ends. Germline assignment: CDR1 SGHNT and CDR2 YYREEE (reference sequence). This CDR3 reads CASSLDGAPAYGYTF. DNA of the CDR3: TGTGCCAGCAGCCTGGATGGGGCGCCGGCCTATGGCTACACCTTC.

In its sample, this clonotype was seen a few times. The chain recombines TRBV7-8 with TRBJ2-2; 9 bases line up with TRBD1. The CDR3 has 14 residues. Germline CDR1 and CDR2: SGHVS and FQNEAQ. The ends lost 10 bases at V and 4 bases at J; junction bases unmatched: 7. CDR3 in amino acids: CATGDRAVTGELFF. The CDR3 DNA reads as TGTGCCACCGGGGACAGGGCGGTCACCGGGGAGCTGTTTTTT.

This clonotype has a count of ten or more. J is TRBJ2-5 and V is TRBV6-1, with TRBD1 matching 10 bases. Germline V gives CDR1 MNHNS, CDR2 SASEGT. J gave up 4 bases and V 6 bases, and 5 bases lay outside the gene matches. The CDR3 runs to 14 residues. The CDR3 protein is CASRDRGRRETQYF. DNA of the CDR3: TGTGCCAGCAGAGACAGGGGGCGTAGAGAGACCCAGTACTTC.

This clonotype showed up many times. The chain employs TRBV7-2 and TRBJ1-5, with D unresolved. This CDR3 spans 12 amino acids. Germline loops: CDR1 SGHTA, CDR2 FQGNSA. V was shortened by 4 bases and J by 10 bases, with 11 bases between the two germline ends. The DNA for the CDR3 is TGTGCCAGCAGCTACGGACGGGAACCCCAGCATTTT. Amino acid sequence: CASSYGREPQHF.

This clonotype was recorded at least ten times. This chain connects TRBV6-2 or TRBV6-3 to TRBJ1-1; D perhaps matches TRBD1 (6 bases). Germline V gene data show CDR1 as MNHEY and CDR2 as SVGEGT. Trimming shortened V by 4 bases and J by 2 bases, and 17 bases separated the two germline ends. The CDR3 is 16 amino acids. The CDR3: CASSSPPGGANTEAFF. The CDR3 DNA is TGTGCCAGCAGTTCCCCCCCGGGGGGCGCAAACACTGAAGCTTTCTTT.